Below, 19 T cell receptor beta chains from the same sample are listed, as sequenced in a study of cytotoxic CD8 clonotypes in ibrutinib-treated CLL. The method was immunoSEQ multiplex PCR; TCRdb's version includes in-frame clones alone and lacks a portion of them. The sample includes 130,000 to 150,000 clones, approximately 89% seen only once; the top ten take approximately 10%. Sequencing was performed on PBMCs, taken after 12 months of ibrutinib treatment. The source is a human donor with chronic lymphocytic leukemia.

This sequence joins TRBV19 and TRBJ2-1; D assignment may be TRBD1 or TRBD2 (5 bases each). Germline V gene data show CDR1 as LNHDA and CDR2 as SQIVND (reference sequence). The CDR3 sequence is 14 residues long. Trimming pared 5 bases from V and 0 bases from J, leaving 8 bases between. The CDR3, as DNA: TGTGCCAGTAGTCGAGGGGTCTCCTACAATGAGCAGTTCTTC. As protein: CASSRGVSYNEQFF.

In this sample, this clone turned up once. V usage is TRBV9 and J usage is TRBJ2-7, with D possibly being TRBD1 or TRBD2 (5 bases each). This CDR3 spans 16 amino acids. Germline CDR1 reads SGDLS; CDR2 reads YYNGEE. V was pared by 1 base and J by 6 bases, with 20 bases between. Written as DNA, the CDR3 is TGTGCCAGCAGCGTACCTCCATCGGGGCAGATCTCCGAGCAGTACTTC. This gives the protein CASSVPPSGQISEQYF.

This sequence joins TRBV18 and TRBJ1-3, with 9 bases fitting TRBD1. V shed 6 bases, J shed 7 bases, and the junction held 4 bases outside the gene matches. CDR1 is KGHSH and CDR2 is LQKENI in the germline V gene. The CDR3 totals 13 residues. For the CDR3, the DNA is TGTGCCAGCTCCAGTGACAGGGGGAACACCATATATTTT. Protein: CASSSDRGNTIYF.

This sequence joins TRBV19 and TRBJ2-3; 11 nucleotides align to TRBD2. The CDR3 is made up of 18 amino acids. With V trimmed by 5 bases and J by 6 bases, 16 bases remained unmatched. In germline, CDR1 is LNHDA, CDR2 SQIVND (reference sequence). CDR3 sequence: CASSGQSTGTSGFDTQYF. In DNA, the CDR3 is TGTGCCAGTAGTGGGCAATCGACGGGGACTAGCGGCTTTGATACGCAGTATTTT.

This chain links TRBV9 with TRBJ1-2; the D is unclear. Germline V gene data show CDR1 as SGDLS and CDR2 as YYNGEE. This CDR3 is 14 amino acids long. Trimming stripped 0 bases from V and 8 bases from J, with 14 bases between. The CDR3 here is CASSVVPGSSGYTF. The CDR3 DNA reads TGTGCCAGCAGCGTAGTTCCGGGGAGTAGCGGCTACACCTTC.

The CDR3 is CASSVTVYEQYF. The CDR3 coding sequence is TGTGCCAGCAGCGTGACGGTTTACGAGCAGTACTTC. The rearrangement links TRBV5-5 to TRBJ2-7; no reliable D call. The CDR3 totals 12 residues. The V gene's germline CDR1 is SGHKS and CDR2 YYEKEE (reference sequence). The V end was cut by 4 bases, the J end by 4 bases, with 9 bases between.

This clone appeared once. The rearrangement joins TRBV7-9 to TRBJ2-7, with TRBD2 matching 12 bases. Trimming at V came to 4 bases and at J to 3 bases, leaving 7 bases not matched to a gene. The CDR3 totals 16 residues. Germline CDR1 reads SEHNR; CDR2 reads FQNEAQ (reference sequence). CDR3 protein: CASSSGLAGLVYEQYF. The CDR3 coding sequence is TGTGCCAGCAGCTCTGGACTAGCGGGACTGGTCTACGAGCAGTACTTC.

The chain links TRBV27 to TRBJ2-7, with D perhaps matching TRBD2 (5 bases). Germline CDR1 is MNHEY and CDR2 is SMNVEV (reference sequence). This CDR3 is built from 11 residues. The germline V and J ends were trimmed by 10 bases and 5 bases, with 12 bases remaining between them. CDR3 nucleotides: TGTGCCATAGGGAGTCTCAACGAGCAGTACTTC. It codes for CAIGSLNEQYF.

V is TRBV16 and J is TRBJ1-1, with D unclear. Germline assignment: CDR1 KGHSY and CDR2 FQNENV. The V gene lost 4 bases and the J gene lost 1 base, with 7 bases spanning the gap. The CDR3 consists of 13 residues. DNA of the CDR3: TGTGCCAGCAGCCTCCAGACGAACACTGAAGCTTTCTTT. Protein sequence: CASSLQTNTEAFF.

CDR3 residues: CASSFSGANEKLFF. CDR3 nucleotide sequence: TGCGCCAGCAGCTTTTCCGGAGCTAATGAAAAACTGTTTTTT. The genes are TRBV5-1 and TRBJ1-4; no definite D call. The CDR3 covers 14 residues. Germline-derived CDR1 and CDR2 are SGHRS and YFSETQ. Trimming removed 2 bases from V and 3 bases from J, with 8 bases in between.

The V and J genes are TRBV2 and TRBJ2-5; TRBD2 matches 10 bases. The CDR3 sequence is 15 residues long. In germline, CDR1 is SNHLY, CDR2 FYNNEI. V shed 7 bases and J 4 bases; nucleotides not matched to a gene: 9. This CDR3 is CASTEGLAGVETQYF. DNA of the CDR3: TGTGCCAGCACCGAAGGGCTAGCGGGAGTAGAGACCCAGTACTTC.

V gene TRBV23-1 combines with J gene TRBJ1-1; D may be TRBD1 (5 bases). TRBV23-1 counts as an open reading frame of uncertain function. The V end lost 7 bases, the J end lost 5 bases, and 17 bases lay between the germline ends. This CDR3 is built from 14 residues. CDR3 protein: CASILHLGVTEAFF. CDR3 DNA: TGCGCCAGCATTCTCCACTTGGGGGTTACTGAAGCTTTCTTT.

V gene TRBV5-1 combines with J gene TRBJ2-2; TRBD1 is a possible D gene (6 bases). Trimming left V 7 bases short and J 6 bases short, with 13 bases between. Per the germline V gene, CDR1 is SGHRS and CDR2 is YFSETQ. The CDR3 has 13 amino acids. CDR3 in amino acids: CASGGLTSGELFF. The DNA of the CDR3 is TGCGCCAGCGGGGGCCTCACGTCCGGGGAGCTGTTTTTT.

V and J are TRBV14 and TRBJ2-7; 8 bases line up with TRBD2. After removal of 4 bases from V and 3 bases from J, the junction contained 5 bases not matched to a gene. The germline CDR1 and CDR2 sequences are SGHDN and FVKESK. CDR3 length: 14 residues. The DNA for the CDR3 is TGTGCCAGCAGCCGGGCGGGGGGATTCTACGAGCAGTACTTC. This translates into CASSRAGGFYEQYF.

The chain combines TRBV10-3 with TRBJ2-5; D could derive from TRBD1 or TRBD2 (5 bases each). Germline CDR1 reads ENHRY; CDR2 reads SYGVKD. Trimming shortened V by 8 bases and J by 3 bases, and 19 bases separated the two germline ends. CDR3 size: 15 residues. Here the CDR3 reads CAIGDAPQPKETQYF. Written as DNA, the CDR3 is TGTGCCATCGGGGACGCCCCTCAGCCTAAAGAGACCCAGTACTTC.

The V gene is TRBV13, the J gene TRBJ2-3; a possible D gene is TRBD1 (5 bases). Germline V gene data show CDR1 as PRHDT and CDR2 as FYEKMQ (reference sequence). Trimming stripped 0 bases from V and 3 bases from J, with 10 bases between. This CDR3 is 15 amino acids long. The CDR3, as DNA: TGTGCCAGCAGCTTAGGCCTAAAGGGGACAGATACGCAGTATTTT. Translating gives CASSLGLKGTDTQYF.

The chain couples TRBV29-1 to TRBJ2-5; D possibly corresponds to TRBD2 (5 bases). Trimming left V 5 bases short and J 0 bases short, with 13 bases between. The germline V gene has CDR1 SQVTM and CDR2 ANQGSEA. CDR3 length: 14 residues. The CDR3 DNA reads TGCAGCGTTTCACCGGGATTCTACCAAGAGACCCAGTACTTC. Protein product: CSVSPGFYQETQYF.

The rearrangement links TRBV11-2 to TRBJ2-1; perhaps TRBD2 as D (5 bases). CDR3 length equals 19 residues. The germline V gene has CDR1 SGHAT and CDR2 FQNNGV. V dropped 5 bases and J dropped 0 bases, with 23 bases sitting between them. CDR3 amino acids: CASSPRGLPSLSSYNEQFF. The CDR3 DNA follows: TGTGCCAGCAGCCCCCGCGGGCTCCCAAGCCTGAGCTCCTACAATGAGCAGTTCTTC.

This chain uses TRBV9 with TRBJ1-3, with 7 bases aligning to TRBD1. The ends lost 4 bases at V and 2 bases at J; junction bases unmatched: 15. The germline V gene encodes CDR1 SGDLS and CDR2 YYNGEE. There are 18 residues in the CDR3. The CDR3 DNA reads TGTGCCAGCAGCCTGAACACCCGGGACAGTAGTCCTGGAAACACCATATATTTT. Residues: CASSLNTRDSSPGNTIYF.